This is a list of T cell receptor beta chains from one sample in a study of early T cells in non-severe SARS-CoV-2 infection. TCRdb called the 5' RACE reads again in MiXCR, with one record for every CDR3 protein. The profile covers 25,000 to 30,000 distinct CDR3 sequences, with about 4% appearing a single time and over 9.5% taken by the ten largest. Sequenced input: whole blood. All receptors derive from an adult who was a healthcare worker with PCR-confirmed SARS-CoV-2 infection or an uninfected control (not recorded which). CDR3s include the opening cysteine and the closing phenylalanine or tryptophan. A D gene is named only where the DNA matches it firmly. Clone size is given for some rows only: seen once, a few or many times, or a class if the clone is expanded.

V	J	size	length	D	CDR3	DNA
TRBV13	TRBJ2-2	many	16	TRBD1	CASSSGQGEGTGELFF	TGTGCCAGCAGCTCGGGACAGGGGGAAGGCACCGGGGAGCTGTTTTTT
TRBV3-1	TRBJ2-5	many	15	TRBD2	CASSPGGTPIETQYF	TGTGCCAGCAGCCCGGGGGGAACCCCCATCGAGACCCAGTACTTC
TRBV4-3	TRBJ2-5	many	15	NA	CASSQDLALKETQYF	TGCGCCAGCAGCCAAGATCTGGCCCTTAAAGAGACCCAGTACTTC
TRBV5-6	TRBJ1-3	many	16	NA	CASSLSPGSAGNTIYF	TGTGCCAGCAGCTTGTCCCCAGGCTCGGCTGGAAACACCATATATTTT
TRBV11-2	TRBJ2-7	many	15	TRBD2	CASSLVVAGASEQYF	TGTGCCAGCAGCTTAGTGGTAGCGGGAGCGTCCGAGCAGTACTTC
TRBV27	TRBJ2-1	few	16	NA	CASSLSPPPTYNEQFF	TGTGCCAGCAGTTTGTCACCCCCCCCGACCTACAATGAGCAGTTCTTC
TRBV7-9	TRBJ2-3	many	14	TRBD1	CASSPGLDRGRQYF	TGTGCCAGCAGCCCCGGGCTAGACAGGGGAAGGCAGTATTTT
TRBV12-3/TRBV12-4	TRBJ2-7	many	17	TRBD2	CASSKGTSGNLVYEQYF	TGTGCCAGCAGTAAAGGGACTAGCGGGAACCTCGTCTACGAGCAGTACTTC
TRBV7-9	TRBJ2-2	NA	15	NA	CASSFPGSDTGELFF	TGTGCCAGCAGCTTCCCCGGCTCAGACACCGGGGAGCTGTTTTTT
TRBV11-3	TRBJ1-1	many	13	NA	CASSLGLVTEAFF	TGTGCCAGCAGCTTAGGGTTGGTCACTGAAGCTTTCTTT
TRBV29-1	TRBJ2-3	NA	15	NA	CSVDGGSFSTDTQYF	TGCAGCGTTGATGGCGGATCCTTTAGCACAGATACGCAGTATTTT
TRBV29-1	TRBJ2-1	many	15	NA	CSAGPTEGVSNEQFF	TGCAGCGCCGGCCCAACGGAGGGCGTAAGTAATGAGCAGTTCTTC
TRBV29-1	TRBJ2-1	many	16	TRBD1	CSVATHGTGRINEQFF	TGCAGCGTTGCGACCCACGGGACAGGAAGAATCAATGAGCAGTTCTTC
TRBV20-1	TRBJ1-2	NA	15	TRBD1	CSAIPTDRDRYGYTF	TGCAGTGCTATTCCTACGGACAGGGACCGATATGGCTACACCTTC
TRBV19	TRBJ2-7	many	13	NA	CASSISDSYEQYF	TGTGCCAGTAGTATTTCGGACTCCTACGAGCAGTACTTC
TRBV2	TRBJ2-3	NA	17	TRBD2	CASSERSGLAVADTQYF	TGTGCCAGCAGTGAAAGGTCGGGACTAGCGGTCGCAGATACGCAGTATTTT
TRBV6-6	TRBJ1-1	NA	14	TRBD1	CASSYPTGDTEAFF	TGTGCCAGCAGTTACCCGACAGGGGACACTGAAGCTTTCTTT
TRBV12-3/TRBV12-4	TRBJ1-1	many	13	NA	CASSPGGGREAFF	TGTGCCAGCAGCCCCGGCGGAGGTCGCGAAGCTTTCTTT
TRBV5-4	TRBJ2-1	many	14	TRBD2	CASSNSGSYNEQFF	TGTGCCAGCAGCAACAGCGGGAGCTACAATGAGCAGTTCTTC
TRBV12-3/TRBV12-4	TRBJ2-1	NA	15	TRBD2	CASSGDGRAYNEQFF	TGTGCCAGCAGTGGTGACGGGAGGGCCTACAATGAGCAGTTCTTC
TRBV27	TRBJ1-5	few	14	NA	CASSPGWGNQPQHF	TGTGCCAGCAGTCCCGGCTGGGGCAATCAGCCCCAGCATTTT
TRBV6-5	TRBJ2-1	few	16	TRBD2	CASTTTGTSRNNEQFF	TGTGCCAGCACCACCACCGGGACTAGCAGGAACAATGAGCAGTTCTTC
TRBV19	TRBJ1-5	few	15	NA	CASSMTTGSNQPQHF	TGTGCCAGTAGTATGACCACAGGCAGCAATCAGCCCCAGCATTTT
TRBV20-1	TRBJ2-1	few	12	TRBD2	CSGSGNYNEQFF	TGCAGTGGCAGCGGGAACTACAATGAGCAGTTCTTC
TRBV7-2	TRBJ2-1	NA	18	NA	CASSSKGGRSSSYNEQFF	TGTGCCAGCAGCTCCAAGGGGGGGCGGAGTAGCTCCTACAATGAGCAGTTCTTC
TRBV18	TRBJ1-1	many	14	NA	CASSPTDENTEAFF	TGTGCCAGCTCACCAACCGACGAGAACACTGAAGCTTTCTTT
TRBV19	TRBJ2-1	many	15	TRBD2	CASSISSGRYNEQFF	TGTGCCAGTAGTATATCTAGCGGGAGATACAATGAGCAGTTCTTC
TRBV6-1	TRBJ1-5	many	15	TRBD1	CASSETGNSNQPQHF	TGTGCCAGCAGTGAGACAGGGAATAGCAATCAGCCCCAGCATTTT
TRBV2	TRBJ1-1	many	15	TRBD1	CASSDNRGPNTEAFF	TGTGCCAGCAGTGATAACAGGGGTCCAAACACTGAAGCTTTCTTT
TRBV19	TRBJ1-5	many	13	NA	CASSIFQGQPQHF	TGTGCCAGTAGTATCTTTCAGGGACAGCCCCAGCATTTT
TRBV4-3	TRBJ2-1	many	15	NA	CASSQETGTHNEQFF	TGCGCCAGCAGCCAAGAGACAGGTACCCACAATGAGCAGTTCTTC
TRBV6-1	TRBJ1-2	few	15	NA	CASSERVGANYGYTF	TGTGCCAGCAGTGAAAGAGTAGGAGCTAACTATGGCTACACCTTC
TRBV11-2	TRBJ2-1	many	17	NA	CASSHLGRQNARNEQFF	TGTGCCAGCAGCCACCTCGGGCGGCAAAACGCGAGGAATGAGCAGTTCTTC
TRBV6-2/TRBV6-3	TRBJ1-5	NA	13	TRBD1	CASMGQGFQPQHF	TGTGCCAGCATGGGACAGGGATTTCAGCCCCAGCATTTT
TRBV25-1	TRBJ1-1	many	15	NA	CASSEGSNMNTEAFF	TGTGCCAGCAGTGAGGGCAGCAACATGAACACTGAAGCTTTCTTT
TRBV12-3/TRBV12-4	TRBJ2-1	many	13	NA	CATCASPYNEQFF	TGTGCCACGTGCGCTAGCCCCTACAATGAGCAGTTCTTC
TRBV27	TRBJ2-7	many	15	NA	CASRSMGAETYEQYF	TGTGCCAGCAGATCAATGGGGGCCGAGACCTACGAGCAGTACTTC
TRBV4-1	TRBJ2-2	many	14	NA	CASSQGVATGELFF	TGCGCCAGCAGCCAAGGGGTAGCCACCGGGGAGCTGTTTTTT
TRBV7-8	TRBJ1-2	many	16	NA	CASSLERKAANYGYTF	TGTGCCAGCAGCTTAGAGCGGAAGGCAGCTAACTATGGCTACACCTTC
TRBV20-1	TRBJ2-1	many	14	TRBD2	CSATKAGLGNEQFF	TGCAGTGCTACAAAAGCGGGATTGGGCAATGAGCAGTTCTTC
TRBV29-1	TRBJ2-5	many	15	NA	CSVRSGPGSKETQYF	TGCAGCGTTCGAAGCGGTCCAGGGAGCAAAGAGACCCAGTACTTC
TRBV10-1	TRBJ2-1	many	19	TRBD2	CASSESLAGGPGVYNEQFF	TGCGCCAGCAGTGAGTCGCTAGCGGGAGGGCCGGGTGTCTACAATGAGCAGTTCTTC